This TCR beta chain is drawn from a study of blood T cell repertoires in COVID-19. Overall study context: The origin of the acute and convalescent COVID-19 samples was the United States, Italy and Spain. T cells, B-cell-depleted T cells, or PBMCs supplied cDNA or gDNA.

Trimming took off 1 base at V and 0 bases at J, with 13 bases between the two ends. Germline values: CDR1 SGHRS, CDR2 YFSETQ. The CDR3 has 16 amino acids. Original processing methods: The assay estimated nucleated cells by amplifying reference gene primers. Assay used: immunoSEQ multiplex PCR; TCRdb lists only in-frame clones, some missing. The V and J calls and clone size are taken from that table; D and trimming were inferred from the DNA. This table has hundreds of thousands of clones, around 85% appearing once. The chain combines TRBV5-1 with TRBJ2-5, with D possibly TRBD1 on 5 matching bases. The source of this sequence is an older man with acute or convalescent COVID-19. The sample consisted of peripheral blood. The CDR3 loop reads CASSLMGDSYQETQYF. CDR3 nucleotides: TGCGCCAGCAGCTTGATGGGTGACAGCTACCAAGAGACCCAGTACTTC.